This T cell receptor beta chain was profiled in a study of graft-versus-host responses after intestinal transplantation (TCRdb year 2021). Study-wide context: Multivisceral, liver-intestinal, or isolated intestinal transplants were received by the recipients. To identify alloreactive clones, pre-transplant mixed lymphocyte reaction products were sequenced and then compared with unstimulated pre-transplant donor and recipient T cells. A peak of at least 4% donor T cells among recipient peripheral blood mononuclear cells was the definition used for donor T cell macrochimerism. Rather than being sequenced by the commercial service, samples from a few later patients were sequenced in-house on an Illumina MiSeq and processed with MiXCR. Every recipient was given anti-thymocyte globulin induction, followed by around three years of maintenance tacrolimus and steroids. After intestinal transplantation, graft-versus-host and host-versus-graft alloreactive T cell clones were followed in the graft, circulation and bone marrow using bulk TCR-beta CDR3 sequencing. A cohort of about 26 intestinal transplant recipients, including one retransplant, was enrolled, and a few patients lacking pretransplant specimens were excluded. Study-wide conclusions, independent of this receptor: In patients with donor T cell macrochimerism, the allografts had high GvH to HvG T cell clonal ratios. GvH clones turned up in recipient bone marrow, with some appearing earlier in ileal mucosa or blood, a pattern consistent with an intestinal mucosal origin. Early after transplant, peak levels of circulating GvH clones were found to be associated with declines in HvG clones. The conclusions were limited by the relatively low number and heterogeneity of the intestinal transplant patients.

The time point label, as the study defines it: cells obtained before transplantation from donor or recipient. In mixed lymphocyte reactions, 200,000 CFSE-labeled pre-transplant responders were plated with 200,000 irradiated violet-dye-labeled stimulators and cultured for around six days. Proliferating CD3+CD4+CFSE-low and CD3+CD8+CFSE-low responder cells were FACS-sorted on a BD Influx sorter after the mixed lymphocyte reaction. The library came from the immunoSEQ multiplex PCR assay. For most patients, genomic DNA was isolated with the Qiagen DNeasy Blood and Tissue Kit and sent frozen to Adaptive Biotechnologies for TCR sequencing. For most patients, genomic DNA was subjected to high-throughput TCR-beta CDR3 sequencing by Adaptive Biotechnologies. The authors' pipeline ran thus. TCR sequencing data were retrieved from Adaptive's ImmunoSEQ software for roughly 17 patients, whereas a few other patients were processed with MiXCR and VDJtools. CD4 versus CD8 sorting errors were corrected by removing sequences found in both subsets at a frequency ratio below 5:1. CDR3 nucleotide sequences shared by donor and recipient were removed because the origin of these sequences could not be assigned. At least 2-fold expansion over unstimulated cells and a minimum CFSE-low frequency of 0.002% (template counts) or 0.001% (read counts) were required for clones to be classified as alloreactive. Clones were considered mappable if detected in sequenced pre-transplant spleen, lymph node, or MLR CFSE-low populations of the donor or recipient. Cumulative frequency of alloreactive clones was calculated as a percentage of all sequences weighted by copy number. TCRdb provides this immuneACCESS table in a form limited to in-frame rearrangements. Some clones are lacking; in checked studies, under half of them reflect an unresolved V gene, and why the rest are absent is not known. D and trimming were read from the DNA, whereas the V and J calls and clone size are those reported in that table. Counted in this sample were approximately 14,000 clones; under 45% of them appeared once. 2.3% of the sample comes from the top ten.

Points on this clone: No base qualities exist here, and no much larger clone lies one base off it.

V is clipped by 4 bases and J by 5 bases, and the sequence between their germline boundaries is 11 bases long. The germline V gene yields SQVTM for CDR1 and ANQGSEA for CDR2. From the cysteine up to the phenylalanine, the CDR3 has a length of 12 residues. CDR3 DNA is the only sequence kept; it has 36 bases, read in frame from the first base. The V and J segments used are TRBV29-1 and TRBJ1-2; D gene: possibly TRBD1, on 5 matching bases. The specimen comprised alloreactive CD8+ T cells from a mixed lymphocyte reaction culture, sampled before intestinal transplant. What the cell subset or site label conveys for this sample: CFSE-low proliferating T cells sorted from roughly 6-day pre-transplant mixed lymphocyte reaction (GvH or HvG direction). This clonotype was sampled from a human patient who received an intestinal transplant. The DNA sequence is given as TGCAGCGTTGGGGGCGCCTGGTATGGCTACACCTTC. It is translated as CSVGGAWYGYTF.